This passage covers 31 T cell receptor beta chains from one sample sequenced in a study of vaccination and CD4 T cells after COVID-19. No antigen has been identified for these receptors. The study sequenced cultured CD4+ T cell DNA using the Oncomine TCR Beta short-read assay. Genomic DNA was extracted from cultured CD4+ T cells. TCRdb independently ran MiXCR on the PCR reads; one entry per CDR3 protein. The sample lists some 10,000 distinct CDR3 sequences, 29% occurring once. The sample's treatment: approximately nine-day PBMC culture with coronavirus spike peptide pools or control peptides (ViraFEST assay). These CD4+ T cells came from an unexposed donor, sampled before the COVID-19 pandemic (2011-2018). The sequenced material came from CD4+ T cells from blood, cultured in vitro. These receptor sequences come from a human donor in good health.

The chain has TRBV6-2 or TRBV6-3 and TRBJ2-3, with 9 bases lining up with TRBD1. Germline CDR1 and CDR2: MNHEY and SVGEGT. There are 15 residues in the CDR3. After removal of 3 bases from V and 3 bases from J, the junction contained 4 bases not matched to a gene. CDR3 nucleotides: TGTGCCAGCAGTTATATTGGGACAGGGACAGATACGCAGTATTTT. Translating it yields CASSYIGTGTDTQYF.

The chain links TRBV12-3 or TRBV12-4 to TRBJ2-5; D is unresolved. V was shortened by 6 bases and J by 1 base, with 12 bases between the two germline ends. The CDR3 length is 14 residues. The chain's CDR3 is CASSPHYVQETQYF. CDR3 in DNA: TGTGCCAGCAGCCCTCACTATGTCCAAGAGACCCAGTACTTC.

The chain uses TRBV11-3 and TRBJ2-1, with 10 bases matching TRBD2. CDR1 is SGHNT and CDR2 is YENEEA in the germline V gene. This CDR3 comprises 16 residues. Trimming cost V 5 bases and J 4 bases; bases outside gene matches: 8. As DNA, the CDR3 is TGTGCCAGCAGCCCCCACACTAGCGGGGATTACAATGAGCAGTTCTTC. Translation: CASSPHTSGDYNEQFF.

The table lists this clonotype with a few counts. The chain couples TRBV7-2 to TRBJ2-5; possible D gene TRBD2, 6 bases. CDR3 size: 16 residues. The germline gives CDR1 SGHTA, CDR2 FQGNSA. Trimming took off 1 base at V and 5 bases at J, with 17 bases between the two ends. The CDR3 DNA reads as TGTGCCAGCAGCTTAGTGCCAGCGGGCCCTGGGGAGACCCAGTACTTC. It specifies CASSLVPAGPGETQYF.

The CDR3 sequence: CASSGSLAGSYEQYF. The CDR3 DNA reads TGCGCCAGCAGCGGATCGCTAGCGGGGTCCTACGAGCAGTACTTC. This chain links TRBV5-1 with TRBJ2-7; the match to TRBD2 covers 9 bases. Germline CDR1 and CDR2: SGHRS and YFSETQ. This CDR3 is 15 amino acids long. J was trimmed by 1 base and V by 4 bases; bases with no gene match: 6.

This clonotype was seen a few times. The chain is built from TRBV7-2 and TRBJ2-2; no clear D gene. Germline CDR1 is SGHTA and CDR2 is FQGNSA. The CDR3 has 13 amino acids. The germline V and J ends were trimmed by 4 bases and 7 bases, with 10 bases remaining between them. The CDR3 bases are TGTGCCAGCAGCTCAACTACCCACGGGGAGCTGTTTTTT. Protein product: CASSSTTHGELFF. The variable domain in full, completed from reference TRBV7-2 and TRBJ2-2, reads GAGVSQSPSNKVTEKGKDVELRCDPISGHTALYWYRQSLGQGLEFLIYFQGNSAPDKSGLPSDRFSAERTGGSVSTLTIQRTQQEDSAVYLCASSSTTHGELFFGEGSRLTVL.

The rearrangement uses TRBV19 and TRBJ1-1, with D unresolved. V dropped 3 bases and J dropped 1 base, with 6 bases sitting between them. There are 13 residues in the CDR3. Germline V gene lookup returns CDR1 LNHDA and CDR2 SQIVND (reference sequence). This CDR3 is CASSMWENTEAFF. DNA of the CDR3: TGTGCCAGTAGTATGTGGGAGAACACTGAAGCTTTCTTT.

In its sample, this clonotype ranks as medium-sized (0.01 to 0.1%). The V and J genes are TRBV15 and TRBJ1-6; D call uncertain. Germline CDR1 LNHNV, CDR2 YYDKDF (reference sequence). With 3 bases removed from V and 0 bases from J, the gap between germline ends came to 6 bases. The CDR3 covers 15 residues. The DNA of the CDR3 is TGTGCCACCAGCAGGGGGAGCTCCTATAATTCACCCCTCCACTTT. It codes for CATSRGSSYNSPLHF.

The rearrangement links TRBV19 to TRBJ2-7; weak D call: TRBD2 (5 bases). The CDR3 is 13 residues long. CDR1 is LNHDA and CDR2 is SQIVND in the germline V gene (reference sequence). Trimming removed 3 bases from V and 3 bases from J, with 9 bases in between. CDR3 nucleotide sequence: TGTGCCAGTAGTATGGTGAGGGACTACGAGCAGTACTTC. It codes for CASSMVRDYEQYF.

Relative to its sample, this clonotype is medium-sized. The chain joins TRBV5-1 to TRBJ2-3, with a possible D match to TRBD1 (6 bases). CDR3 size: 16 residues. V gave up 4 bases and J gave up 4 bases, with 19 bases separating them. Germline CDR1 reads SGHRS; CDR2 reads YFSETQ. CDR3 region: CASSLLPQGSADTQYF. In DNA, the CDR3 is TGCGCCAGCAGCCTCCTACCTCAGGGGTCCGCAGATACGCAGTATTTT.

The table lists this clonotype with a few counts. This sequence joins TRBV27 and TRBJ1-1, with D possibly matching TRBD1 (5 bases). Germline V lookup: CDR1 MNHEY, CDR2 SMNVEV (reference sequence). Between the trimmed V and J ends, which lost 5 bases and 4 bases, there was a span of 14 bases. This CDR3 is built from 14 residues. CDR3: CASSAQGISTEAFF. CDR3 nucleotide sequence: TGTGCCAGCAGTGCCCAGGGTATCAGCACTGAAGCTTTCTTT.

The genes are TRBV20-1 and TRBJ2-7; either TRBD1 or TRBD2 may fit D (6 bases each). The CDR3 has 14 residues. Between the trimmed V and J ends, which lost 6 bases and 3 bases, there was a span of 18 bases. Per germline, CDR1 DFQATT and CDR2 SNEGSKA (reference sequence). CDR3 nucleotide sequence: TGCAGTGCGCTCTCTTCGAGGGGGGTCTACGAGCAGTACTTC. Protein sequence: CSALSSRGVYEQYF.

This clonotype was picked up a small number of times. The chain joins TRBV24-1 to TRBJ1-5; D is ambiguous. This CDR3 has 18 residues. Germline assignment: CDR1 KGHDR and CDR2 SFDVKD. With 3 bases removed from V and 9 bases from J, the gap between germline ends came to 26 bases. CDR3 amino acids: CATSDSRVVEGPTGPQHF. The DNA for the CDR3 is TGTGCCACCAGTGATAGCCGGGTTGTGGAAGGCCCGACGGGGCCCCAGCATTTT.

This clonotype appeared a few times. The gene calls are TRBV6-1 and TRBJ2-5; 7 nucleotides line up with TRBD2. V was clipped by 6 bases and J by 4 bases; unmatched bases: 14. The germline CDR1 and CDR2 sequences are MNHNS and SASEGT. This CDR3 spans 16 amino acids. CDR3 loop: CASSRGSSGGAETQYF. The CDR3 DNA reads TGTGCCAGCAGCCGAGGGTCTAGCGGAGGGGCAGAGACCCAGTACTTC.

In its sample, this clonotype was seen a few times. The chain combines TRBV28 with TRBJ1-6; D not certain. Germline CDR1 reads MDHEN; CDR2 reads SYDVKM. Trimming took off 5 bases at V and 0 bases at J, with 2 bases between the two ends. The CDR3 sequence is 13 residues long. This CDR3 reads CASSSSYNSPLHF. In DNA, the CDR3 is TGTGCCAGCAGTAGCTCCTATAATTCACCCCTCCACTTT.

This chain links TRBV10-3 with TRBJ1-2, with unresolved D. The CDR3 covers 12 residues. Trimming pared 2 bases from V and 8 bases from J, leaving 9 bases between. Germline CDR1 ENHRY, CDR2 SYGVKD. For the CDR3, the DNA is TGTGCCATCAGTGAGGTAACGGGCGGCTACACCTTC. Translated: CAISEVTGGYTF.

This chain joins TRBV7-9 and TRBJ1-2; TRBD1 matches at 10 bases. This CDR3 is built from 14 residues. With V trimmed by 5 bases and J by 5 bases, 5 bases remained unmatched. Germline V lookup: CDR1 SEHNR, CDR2 FQNEAQ (reference sequence). The CDR3 region has the DNA TGTGCCAGCAGCCGGGGGACAGGGGAGTATGGCTACACCTTC. Translating gives CASSRGTGEYGYTF. The complete variable domain, with remaining parts taken from reference TRBV7-9 and TRBJ1-2, reads DTGVSQNPRHKITKRGQNVTFRCDPISEHNRLYWYRQTLGQGPEFLTYFQNEAQLEKSRLLSDRFSAERPKGSFSTLEIQRTEQGDSAMYLCASSRGTGEYGYTFGSGTRLTVV.

This rearrangement joins TRBV20-1 to TRBJ2-3; 7 bases are a match to TRBD2. The trim removed 6 bases at V and 6 bases at J, leaving 24 bases unmatched. The length of the CDR3 is 18 residues. Germline V gene lookup returns CDR1 DFQATT and CDR2 SNEGSKA (reference sequence). DNA of the CDR3: TGCAGTGCCATGGGCCAGGGAGGAACTAGCGCGAGGGGCGATACGCAGTATTTT. This encodes CSAMGQGGTSARGDTQYF.

The V call is TRBV12-3 or TRBV12-4, the J call TRBJ1-2; possibly TRBD1 for D (6 bases). The CDR3 covers 16 residues. Trimming left V 2 bases short and J 4 bases short, with 17 bases between. The CDR3 nucleotides read TGTGCCAGCAGTTTATTTTCAGGGGCAAGGTCCTATGGCTACACCTTC. Protein: CASSLFSGARSYGYTF.

A few counts support this clonotype. The chain carries TRBV27 and TRBJ1-2; 9 positions match TRBD1. CDR1 MNHEY and CDR2 SMNVEV come from the germline V gene (reference sequence). V was clipped by 5 bases and J by 0 bases; unmatched bases: 10. The CDR3 is made up of 17 amino acids. The CDR3 sequence: CASSRSGTGISNYGYTF. The CDR3 DNA follows: TGTGCCAGCAGTCGCTCCGGGACAGGGATCTCTAACTATGGCTACACCTTC.

This clonotype was observed a few times. The chain employs TRBV6-2 or TRBV6-3 and TRBJ2-1, with TRBD1 identical over 7 bases. The CDR3 totals 13 residues. Germline values: CDR1 MNHEY, CDR2 SVGEGT. The J segment lost 7 bases and the V segment lost 5 bases, leaving 5 bases of the junction unmatched. CDR3 residues: CASSMTGSNEQFF. For the CDR3, the DNA is TGTGCCAGCAGTATGACAGGGAGTAATGAGCAGTTCTTC.

For the CDR3, the DNA is TGTGCCAGTAGTATGACCTTATGGGGGACCTACGAGCAGTACTTC. It is translated as CASSMTLWGTYEQYF. J is TRBJ2-7 and V is TRBV19, with D perhaps assigned TRBD1 or TRBD2 (5 bases each). The CDR3 runs 15 residues. Germline V gives CDR1 LNHDA, CDR2 SQIVND (reference sequence). V lost 3 bases and J lost 2, with 14 bases in between.

In this sample, this clonotype turned up a few times. The chain joins TRBV19 to TRBJ1-2; D not resolved. V was cut by 6 bases and J by 6 bases, with 11 bases left in between. The germline CDR1 and CDR2 sequences are LNHDA and SQIVND (reference sequence). CDR3 size: 12 residues. CDR3 loop: CASSRFKDGYTF. The CDR3 DNA follows: TGTGCCAGTAGCCGGTTCAAAGATGGCTACACCTTC.

This clonotype was detected only a few times. This chain connects TRBV20-1 to TRBJ1-6; 11 bases agree with TRBD1. V was clipped by 2 bases and J by 8 bases; unmatched bases: 2. Germline-derived CDR1 and CDR2 are DFQATT and SNEGSKA (reference sequence). This CDR3 has 14 amino acids. The CDR3 loop is CSARWTGGHSPLHF. The CDR3 coding sequence is TGCAGTGCTAGATGGACAGGGGGCCATTCACCCCTCCACTTT.

Sample share makes this clonotype medium-sized. This sequence joins TRBV10-3 and TRBJ1-1; the match to TRBD1 covers 7 bases. The V and J ends lost 4 bases and 0 bases, in that order; junction bases with no gene match: 5. Per germline, CDR1 ENHRY and CDR2 SYGVKD. CDR3 size: 15 residues. Here the CDR3 reads CAISASGGVNTEAFF. The CDR3 coding sequence is TGTGCCATCAGTGCATCAGGGGGAGTGAACACTGAAGCTTTCTTT.

The V call is TRBV12-3 or TRBV12-4, the J call TRBJ2-1; possible D gene TRBD2, 5 bases. The CDR3 has 14 amino acids. Trimming shortened V by 4 bases and J by 5 bases, and 12 bases separated the two germline ends. The CDR3, as DNA: TGTGCCAGCAGTTCCTCCTCGGGGAACAATGAGCAGTTCTTC. As protein: CASSSSSGNNEQFF.

This clonotype has a handful of counts. The chain joins TRBV15 to TRBJ2-7, with TRBD2 as a possible D gene (6 bases). CDR1 is LNHNV, CDR2 YYDKDF, per germline (reference sequence). V lost 0 bases to trimming and J lost 2 bases, with 11 bases between them. The CDR3 totals 15 residues. The CDR3 protein is CATSRDQGGTYEQYF. CDR3 bases: TGTGCCACCAGCAGAGATCAGGGCGGGACCTACGAGCAGTACTTC.

This clonotype has only one observation. V is TRBV19 and J is TRBJ1-1; TRBD1 agrees at 7 bases. CDR3 length equals 15 residues. With V trimmed by 1 base and J by 4 bases, 6 bases remained unmatched. The germline gives CDR1 LNHDA, CDR2 SQIVND (reference sequence). CDR3 nucleotides: TGTGCCAGTAGTATAGTACAGGGGCTCGGCACTGAAGCTTTCTTT. Its protein is CASSIVQGLGTEAFF.

This clonotype showed up just a few times. The CDR3: CASSDTATYEQYF. The CDR3 DNA follows: TGTGCCAGCAGTGATACAGCTACCTACGAGCAGTACTTC. The rearrangement joins TRBV6-1 to TRBJ2-7; D ambiguous. Trimming left V 3 bases short and J 2 bases short, with 8 bases between. The CDR3 spans 13 residues. In germline, CDR1 is MNHNS, CDR2 SASEGT.

The J gene is TRBJ2-3, the V gene TRBV2; unclear D gene. Trimming removed 7 bases at V and 6 bases at J, with 14 bases between. The CDR3 length is 13 residues. CDR1 is SNHLY, CDR2 FYNNEI, per germline. As DNA, the CDR3 is TGTGCCAGCAACAGTTACTGGGCGGATACGCAGTATTTT. Translation gives CASNSYWADTQYF.

This clonotype was found a few times. The chain has TRBV20-1 and TRBJ1-2, with 9 bases fitting TRBD1. This CDR3 spans 15 amino acids. CDR1 is DFQATT, CDR2 SNEGSKA, per germline (reference sequence). V gave up 0 bases and J gave up 4 bases; unmatched junction bases: 6. The CDR3 here is CSARDQTGGGYGYTF. The CDR3 DNA reads as TGCAGTGCTAGAGACCAAACAGGGGGCGGCTATGGCTACACCTTC.